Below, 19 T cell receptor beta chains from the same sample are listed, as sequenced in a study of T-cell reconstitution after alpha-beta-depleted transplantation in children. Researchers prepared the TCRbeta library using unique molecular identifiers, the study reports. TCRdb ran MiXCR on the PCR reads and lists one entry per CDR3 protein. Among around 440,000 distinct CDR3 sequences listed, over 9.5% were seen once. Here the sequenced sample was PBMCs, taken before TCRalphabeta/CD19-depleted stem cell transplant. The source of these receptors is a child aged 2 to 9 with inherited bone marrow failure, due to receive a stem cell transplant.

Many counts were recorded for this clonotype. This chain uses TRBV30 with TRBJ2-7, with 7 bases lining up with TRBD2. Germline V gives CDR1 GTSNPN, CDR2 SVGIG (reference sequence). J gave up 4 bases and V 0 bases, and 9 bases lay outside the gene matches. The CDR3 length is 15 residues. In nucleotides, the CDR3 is TGTGCCTGGAGTGTGACGGGGGGTTCCCGTTACGAGCAGTACTTC. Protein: CAWSVTGGSRYEQYF. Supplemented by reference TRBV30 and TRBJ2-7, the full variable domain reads SQTIHQWPATLVQPVGSPLSLECTVEGTSNPNLYWYRQAAGRGLQLLFYSVGIGQISSEVPQNLSASRPQDRQFILSSKKLLLSDSGFYLCAWSVTGGSRYEQYFGPGTRLTVT.

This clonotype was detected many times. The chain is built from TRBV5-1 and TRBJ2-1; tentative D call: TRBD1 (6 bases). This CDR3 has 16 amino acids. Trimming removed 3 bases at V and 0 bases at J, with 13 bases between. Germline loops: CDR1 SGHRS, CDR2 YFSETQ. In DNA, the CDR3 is TGCGCCAGCAGCTACCAACTAGGGGGCTCCTACAATGAGCAGTTCTTC. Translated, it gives CASSYQLGGSYNEQFF.

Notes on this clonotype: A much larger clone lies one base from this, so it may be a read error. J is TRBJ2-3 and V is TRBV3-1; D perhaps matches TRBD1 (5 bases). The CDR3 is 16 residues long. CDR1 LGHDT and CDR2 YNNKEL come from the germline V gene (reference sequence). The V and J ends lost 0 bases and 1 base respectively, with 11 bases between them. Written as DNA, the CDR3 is TGTGCCAGCAGCCAAGACGTGACAGTGGGCACAGATACGCAGTATTTT. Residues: CASSQDVTVGTDTQYF.

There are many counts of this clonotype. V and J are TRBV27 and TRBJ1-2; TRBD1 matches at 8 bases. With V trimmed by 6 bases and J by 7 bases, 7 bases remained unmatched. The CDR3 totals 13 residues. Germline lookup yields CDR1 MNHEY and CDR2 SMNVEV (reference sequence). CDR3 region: CASRAGGIGGYTF. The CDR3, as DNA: TGTGCCAGCAGGGCAGGGGGCATTGGTGGCTACACCTTC.

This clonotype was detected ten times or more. Here the CDR3 DNA reads TGTGCCAGCAGCTTAGAGGGACTTAACAATGAGCAGTTCTTC. This sequence encodes CASSLEGLNNEQFF. The J gene is TRBJ2-1, the V gene TRBV11-3; a possible D gene is TRBD2 (6 bases). Germline V gene sequence: CDR1 SGHNT, CDR2 YENEEA. CDR3 size: 14 residues. Trimming shortened V by 0 bases and J by 5 bases, and 8 bases separated the two germline ends.

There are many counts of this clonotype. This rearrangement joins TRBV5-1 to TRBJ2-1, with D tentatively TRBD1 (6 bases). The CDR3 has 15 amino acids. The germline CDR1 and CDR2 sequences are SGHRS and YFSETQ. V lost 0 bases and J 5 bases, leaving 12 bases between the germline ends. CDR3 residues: CASSLADRRNNEQFF. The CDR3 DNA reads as TGCGCCAGCAGCTTGGCCGACAGGAGAAACAATGAGCAGTTCTTC.

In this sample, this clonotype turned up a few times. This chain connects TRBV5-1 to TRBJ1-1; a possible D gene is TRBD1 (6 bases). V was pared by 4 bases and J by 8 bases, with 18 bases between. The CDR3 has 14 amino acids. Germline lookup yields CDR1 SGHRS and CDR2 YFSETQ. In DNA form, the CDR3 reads TGCGCCAGCAGCCCCGGGGGCCCAAACCCCGAAGCTTTCTTT. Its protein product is CASSPGGPNPEAFF.

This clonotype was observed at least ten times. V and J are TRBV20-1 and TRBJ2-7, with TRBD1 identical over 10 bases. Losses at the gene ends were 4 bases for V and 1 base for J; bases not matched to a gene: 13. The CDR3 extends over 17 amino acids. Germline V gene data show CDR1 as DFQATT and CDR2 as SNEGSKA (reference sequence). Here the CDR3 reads CSANSLGGDRGSYEQYF. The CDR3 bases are TGCAGTGCTAACAGCTTGGGTGGGGACAGGGGTTCCTACGAGCAGTACTTC.

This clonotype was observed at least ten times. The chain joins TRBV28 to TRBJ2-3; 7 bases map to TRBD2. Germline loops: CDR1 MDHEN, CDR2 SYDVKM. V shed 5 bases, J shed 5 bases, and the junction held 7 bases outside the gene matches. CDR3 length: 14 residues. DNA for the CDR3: TGTGCCAGCAGTCCGGACACGGGGGGAGATACGCAGTATTTT. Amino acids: CASSPDTGGDTQYF.

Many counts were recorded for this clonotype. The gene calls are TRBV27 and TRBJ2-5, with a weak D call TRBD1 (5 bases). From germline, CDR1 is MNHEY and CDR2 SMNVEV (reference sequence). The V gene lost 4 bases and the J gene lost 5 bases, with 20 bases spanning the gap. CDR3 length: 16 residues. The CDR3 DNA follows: TGTGCCAGCAGTTCCACCCCGACCTCAGGGTTTGAGACCCAGTACTTC. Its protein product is CASSSTPTSGFETQYF.

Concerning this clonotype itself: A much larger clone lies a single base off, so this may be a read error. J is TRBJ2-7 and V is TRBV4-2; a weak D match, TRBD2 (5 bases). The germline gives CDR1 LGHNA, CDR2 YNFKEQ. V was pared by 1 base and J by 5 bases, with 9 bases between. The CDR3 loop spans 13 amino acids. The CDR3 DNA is TGTGCCAGCAGCCAAGGGACTGTCGACGAGCAGTACTTC. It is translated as CASSQGTVDEQYF.

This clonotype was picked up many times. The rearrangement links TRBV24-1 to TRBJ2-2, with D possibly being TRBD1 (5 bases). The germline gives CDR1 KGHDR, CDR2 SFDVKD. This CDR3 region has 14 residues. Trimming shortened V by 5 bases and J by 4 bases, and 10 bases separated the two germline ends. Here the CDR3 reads CATSGSTVTGELFF. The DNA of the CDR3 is TGTGCCACCAGTGGCTCGACAGTCACCGGGGAGCTGTTTTTT.

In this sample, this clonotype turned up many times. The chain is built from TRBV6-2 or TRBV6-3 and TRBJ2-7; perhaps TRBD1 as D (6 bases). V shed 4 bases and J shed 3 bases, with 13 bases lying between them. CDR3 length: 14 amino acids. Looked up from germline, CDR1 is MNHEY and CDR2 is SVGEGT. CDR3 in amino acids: CASSSLDRLYEQYF. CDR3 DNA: TGTGCCAGCAGTTCCCTGGACAGACTCTACGAGCAGTACTTC.

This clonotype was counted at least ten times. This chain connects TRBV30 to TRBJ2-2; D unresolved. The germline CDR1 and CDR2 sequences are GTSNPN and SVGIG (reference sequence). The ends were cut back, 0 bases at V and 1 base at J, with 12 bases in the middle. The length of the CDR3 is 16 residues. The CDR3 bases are TGTGCCTGGAGTGTATTCTCCCCCGTGAACACCGGGGAGCTGTTTTTT. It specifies CAWSVFSPVNTGELFF.

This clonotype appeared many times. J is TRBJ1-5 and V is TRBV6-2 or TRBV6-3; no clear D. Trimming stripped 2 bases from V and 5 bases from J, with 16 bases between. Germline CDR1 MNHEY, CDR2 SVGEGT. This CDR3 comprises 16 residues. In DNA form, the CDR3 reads TGTGCCAGCAGTTACCCGGGCATAGGGCGACATCAGCCCCAGCATTTT. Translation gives CASSYPGIGRHQPQHF.

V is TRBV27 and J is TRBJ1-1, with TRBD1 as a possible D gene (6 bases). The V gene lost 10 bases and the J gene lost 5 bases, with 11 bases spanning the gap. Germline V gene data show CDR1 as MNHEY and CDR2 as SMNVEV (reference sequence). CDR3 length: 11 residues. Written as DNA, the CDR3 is TGTGCCATCGAGAGGGGGACTGAAGCTTTCTTT. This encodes CAIERGTEAFF.

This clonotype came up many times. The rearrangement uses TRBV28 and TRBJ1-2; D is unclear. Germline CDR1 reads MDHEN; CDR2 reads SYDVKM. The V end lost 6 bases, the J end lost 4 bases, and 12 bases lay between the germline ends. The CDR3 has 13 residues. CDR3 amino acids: CASRGIGVYGYTF. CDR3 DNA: TGTGCCAGCAGGGGGATCGGAGTCTATGGCTACACCTTC.

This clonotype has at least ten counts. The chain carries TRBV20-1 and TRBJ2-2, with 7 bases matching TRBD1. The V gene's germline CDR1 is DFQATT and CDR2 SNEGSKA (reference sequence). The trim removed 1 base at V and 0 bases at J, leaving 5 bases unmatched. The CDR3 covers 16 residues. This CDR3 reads CSARAGDRANTGELFF. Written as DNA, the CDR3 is TGCAGTGCTAGAGCCGGAGACAGGGCGAACACCGGGGAGCTGTTTTTT.

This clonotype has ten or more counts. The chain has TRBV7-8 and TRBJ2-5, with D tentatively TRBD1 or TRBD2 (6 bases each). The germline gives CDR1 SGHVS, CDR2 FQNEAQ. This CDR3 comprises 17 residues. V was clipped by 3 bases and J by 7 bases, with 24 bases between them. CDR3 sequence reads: CASSFFGDRRDGGTQYF. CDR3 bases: TGTGCCAGCAGCTTTTTCGGAGACAGGCGGGACGGGGGGACCCAGTACTTC.